This is a list of T cell receptor beta chains from one sample in a study of blood T cell repertoires in COVID-19. Method: immunoSEQ multiplex PCR; TCRdb's copy keeps in-frame clones and lacks some. The table lists approximately 340,000 clones, 87% of them singletons. Specimen: peripheral blood. Every receptor here comes from a man aged 30-40 years with COVID-19, enrolled during active disease. Each CDR3 is given with its conserved first and last residue. Each record gives: clone size, D gene, J gene, V gene, CDR3 DNA, CDR3 protein. D genes are given only for firm matches. Where a row states a size, it is once, few, many or the class of an expanded clone; other rows omit it.

size: -
D: -
J: TRBJ2-2
V: TRBV10-3
DNA: TGTGCCATCAGTAATAAGGGACATCGAAACACCGGGGAGCTGTTTTTT
CDR3: CAISNKGHRNTGELFF

size: once
D: -
J: TRBJ2-7
V: TRBV6-5
DNA: TGTGCCAGCAGTCGAACAGGGCTTATCCCCTACGAGCAGTACTTC
CDR3: CASSRTGLIPYEQYF

size: -
D: TRBD2
J: TRBJ2-7
V: TRBV9
DNA: TGTGCCAGCAGCGCGCTTAGCGGGGGGGCCTCCTACGAGCAGTACTTC
CDR3: CASSALSGGASYEQYF

size: once
D: -
J: TRBJ1-5
V: TRBV5-5
DNA: TGTGCCAGCAGCTTGGGAGGGAACAATCAGCCCCAGCATTTT
CDR3: CASSLGGNNQPQHF

size: -
D: -
J: TRBJ1-6
V: TRBV15
DNA: TGTGCCACCAGCACCCTTTGGGGGGGAGCGTCGAATTCACCCCTCCACTTT
CDR3: CATSTLWGGASNSPLHF

size: -
D: -
J: TRBJ1-2
V: TRBV29-1
DNA: TGCAGCGTTGAAGGGCGGGGCCCTAACTATGGCTACACCTTC
CDR3: CSVEGRGPNYGYTF

size: -
D: -
J: TRBJ1-2
V: TRBV6-6
DNA: TGTGCCAGCAGTTTTAGGGGCCGAGATGGCTACACCTTC
CDR3: CASSFRGRDGYTF

size: -
D: -
J: TRBJ2-1
V: TRBV29-1
DNA: TGCAGCGTTGTAACTGATAATGAGCAGTTCTTC
CDR3: CSVVTDNEQFF

size: -
D: TRBD1
J: TRBJ1-5
V: TRBV6-5
DNA: TGTGCCAGCAGCCGGGGACAGGGGGTTAATCAGCCCCAGCATTTT
CDR3: CASSRGQGVNQPQHF

size: many
D: TRBD1
J: TRBJ1-2
V: TRBV19
DNA: TGTGCCAGTAGTCCCCCCACCGGGACAGGGGCCAACTATGGCTACACCTTC
CDR3: CASSPPTGTGANYGYTF

size: -
D: TRBD2
J: TRBJ2-2
V: TRBV12-5
DNA: TGTGCTAGTGGTTCGGGACTAGCGAGCGCCGGGGAGCTGTTTTTT
CDR3: CASGSGLASAGELFF

size: -
D: -
J: TRBJ1-1
V: TRBV7-3
DNA: TGTGCCAGCAGCTTGGACAGCTCCCTTGAAGCTTTCTTT
CDR3: CASSLDSSLEAFF

size: -
D: TRBD1
J: TRBJ1-4
V: TRBV28
DNA: TGTGCCAGCAGTGCAGGGGGAGCAGATGAAAAACTGTTTTTT
CDR3: CASSAGGADEKLFF

size: -
D: TRBD1
J: TRBJ2-7
V: TRBV13
DNA: TGTGCCAGCAGCCCCGCTGGACAGGGTTTTTACGAGCAGTACTTC
CDR3: CASSPAGQGFYEQYF

size: -
D: -
J: TRBJ1-1
V: TRBV10-3
DNA: TGTGCCATCAGTCTACAGGGTCAAACTGAAGCTTTCTTT
CDR3: CAISLQGQTEAFF

size: -
D: -
J: TRBJ1-2
V: TRBV20-1
DNA: TGCAGTGCTATACGCGCCAGCTACACCTTC
CDR3: CSAIRASYTF

size: -
D: TRBD1
J: TRBJ2-7
V: TRBV12-3/TRBV12-4
DNA: TGTGCCACTCACGGACAGGGTGACTACGAGCAGTACTTC
CDR3: CATHGQGDYEQYF

size: -
D: -
J: TRBJ2-3
V: TRBV19
DNA: TGTGCCAGTAGTACCGCCCCTATAGACGGGGATACGCAGTATTTT
CDR3: CASSTAPIDGDTQYF